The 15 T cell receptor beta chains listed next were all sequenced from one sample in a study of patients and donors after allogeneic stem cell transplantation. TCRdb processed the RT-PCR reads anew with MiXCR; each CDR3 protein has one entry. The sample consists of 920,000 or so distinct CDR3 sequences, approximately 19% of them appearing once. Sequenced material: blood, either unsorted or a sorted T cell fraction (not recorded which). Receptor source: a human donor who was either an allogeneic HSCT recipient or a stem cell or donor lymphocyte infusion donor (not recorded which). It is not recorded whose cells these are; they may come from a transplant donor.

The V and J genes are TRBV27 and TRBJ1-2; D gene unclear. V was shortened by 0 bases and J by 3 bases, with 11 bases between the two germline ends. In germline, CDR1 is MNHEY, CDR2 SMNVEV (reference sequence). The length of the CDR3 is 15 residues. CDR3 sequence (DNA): TGTGCCAGCAGTTTATCCGAAGGTACCCACTATGGCTACACCTTC. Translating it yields CASSLSEGTHYGYTF.

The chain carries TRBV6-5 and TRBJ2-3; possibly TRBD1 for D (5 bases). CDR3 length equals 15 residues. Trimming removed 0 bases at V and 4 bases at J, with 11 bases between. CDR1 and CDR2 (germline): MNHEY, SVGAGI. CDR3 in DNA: TGTGCCAGCAGTTACTCTGGGTTCAGGGCAGATACGCAGTATTTT. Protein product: CASSYSGFRADTQYF.

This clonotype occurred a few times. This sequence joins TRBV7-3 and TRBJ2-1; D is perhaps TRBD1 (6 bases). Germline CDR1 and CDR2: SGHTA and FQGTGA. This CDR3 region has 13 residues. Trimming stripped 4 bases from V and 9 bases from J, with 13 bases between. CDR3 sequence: CASSSTSGVEQFF. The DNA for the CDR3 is TGTGCCAGCAGCTCAACCTCAGGGGTTGAGCAGTTCTTC. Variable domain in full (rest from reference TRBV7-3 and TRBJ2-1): GAGVSQTPSNKVTEKGKYVELRCDPISGHTALYWYRQSLGQGPEFLIYFQGTGAADDSGLPNDRFFAVRPEGSVSTLKIQRTERGDSAVYLCASSSTSGVEQFFGPGTRLTVL.

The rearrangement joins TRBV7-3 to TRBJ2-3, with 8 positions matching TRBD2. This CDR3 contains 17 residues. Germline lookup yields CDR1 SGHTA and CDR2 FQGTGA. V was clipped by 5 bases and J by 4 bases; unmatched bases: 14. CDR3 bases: TGTGCCAGCAGCCCCCAAGTGGCGGGGGGCATCCCAGATACGCAGTATTTT. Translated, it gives CASSPQVAGGIPDTQYF.

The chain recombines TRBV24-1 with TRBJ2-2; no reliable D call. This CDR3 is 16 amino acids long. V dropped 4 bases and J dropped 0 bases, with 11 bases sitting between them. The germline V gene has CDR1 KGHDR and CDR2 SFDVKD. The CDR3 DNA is TGTGCCACCAGTGAACCAGGACGTCCGAACACCGGGGAGCTGTTTTTT. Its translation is CATSEPGRPNTGELFF.

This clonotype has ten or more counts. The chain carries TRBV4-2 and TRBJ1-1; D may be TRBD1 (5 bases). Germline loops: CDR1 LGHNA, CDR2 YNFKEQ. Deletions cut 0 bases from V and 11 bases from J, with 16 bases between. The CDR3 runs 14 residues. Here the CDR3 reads CASSQDIGAVEAFF. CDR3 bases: TGTGCCAGCAGCCAAGATATTGGGGCGGTCGAGGCTTTCTTT.

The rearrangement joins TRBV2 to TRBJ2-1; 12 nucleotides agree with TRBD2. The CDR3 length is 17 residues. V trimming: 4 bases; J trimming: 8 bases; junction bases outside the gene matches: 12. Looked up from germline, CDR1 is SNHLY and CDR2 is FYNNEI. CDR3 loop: CASSASGRALYRDEQFF. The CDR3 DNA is TGTGCCAGCAGTGCTAGCGGGAGGGCCCTTTACAGGGATGAGCAGTTCTTC.

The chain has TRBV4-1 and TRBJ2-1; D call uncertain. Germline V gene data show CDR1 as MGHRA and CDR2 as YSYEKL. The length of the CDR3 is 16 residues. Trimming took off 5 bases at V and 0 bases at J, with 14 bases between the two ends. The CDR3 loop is CASSIGPISSYNEQFF. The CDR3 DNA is TGCGCCAGCAGCATAGGGCCCATTTCCTCCTACAATGAGCAGTTCTTC.

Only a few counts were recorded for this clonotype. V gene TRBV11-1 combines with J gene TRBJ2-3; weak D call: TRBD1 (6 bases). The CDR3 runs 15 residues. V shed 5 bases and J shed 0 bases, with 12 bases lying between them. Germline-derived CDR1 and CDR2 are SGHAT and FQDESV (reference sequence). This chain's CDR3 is CASSAGQISTDTQYF. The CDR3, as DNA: TGTGCCAGCAGCGCCGGACAGATTAGCACAGATACGCAGTATTTT.

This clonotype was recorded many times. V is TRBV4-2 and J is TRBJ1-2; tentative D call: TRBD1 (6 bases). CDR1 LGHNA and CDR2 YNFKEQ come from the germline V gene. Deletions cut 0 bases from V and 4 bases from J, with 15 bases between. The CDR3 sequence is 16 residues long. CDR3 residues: CASSQEGSGDIYGYTF. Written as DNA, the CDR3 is TGTGCCAGCAGCCAAGAAGGGTCAGGGGATATCTATGGCTACACCTTC.

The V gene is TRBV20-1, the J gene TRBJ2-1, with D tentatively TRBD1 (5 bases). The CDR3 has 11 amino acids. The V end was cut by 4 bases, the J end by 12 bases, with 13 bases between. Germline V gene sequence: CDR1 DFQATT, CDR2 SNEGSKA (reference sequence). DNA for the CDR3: TGCAGTGCTACCACAGGTATTGGGCAGTTCTTC. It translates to CSATTGIGQFF.

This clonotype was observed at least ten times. The CDR3 nucleotides are TGTGCCAGCAGCTTGGCCTTCTACGAGCAGTACTTC. Protein: CASSLAFYEQYF. This sequence joins TRBV5-6 and TRBJ2-7; D is ambiguous. The V gene lost 0 bases and the J gene lost 3 bases, with 4 bases spanning the gap. The V gene's germline CDR1 is SGHDT and CDR2 YYEEEE. This CDR3 has 12 amino acids. Together with reference TRBV5-6 and TRBJ2-7, the CDR3 gives the full variable domain: DAGVTQSPTHLIKTRGQQVTLRCSPKSGHDTVSWYQQALGQGPQFIFQYYEEEERQRGNFPDRFSGHQFPNYSSELNVNALLLGDSALYLCASSLAFYEQYFGPGTRLTVT.

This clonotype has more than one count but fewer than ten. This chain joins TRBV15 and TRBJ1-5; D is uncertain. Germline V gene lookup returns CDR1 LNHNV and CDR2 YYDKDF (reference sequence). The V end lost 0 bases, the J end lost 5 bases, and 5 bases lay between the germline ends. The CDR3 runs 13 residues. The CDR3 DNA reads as TGTGCCACCAGCAGAGATGTGGATCAGCCCCAGCATTTT. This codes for CATSRDVDQPQHF.

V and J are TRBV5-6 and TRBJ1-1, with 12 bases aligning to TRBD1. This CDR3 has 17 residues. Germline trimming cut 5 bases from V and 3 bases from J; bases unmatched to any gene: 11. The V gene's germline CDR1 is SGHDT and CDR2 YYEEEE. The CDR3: CASSSGTGGSKDTEAFF. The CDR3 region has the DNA TGTGCCAGCAGTTCCGGGACAGGGGGCTCTAAGGACACTGAAGCTTTCTTT.

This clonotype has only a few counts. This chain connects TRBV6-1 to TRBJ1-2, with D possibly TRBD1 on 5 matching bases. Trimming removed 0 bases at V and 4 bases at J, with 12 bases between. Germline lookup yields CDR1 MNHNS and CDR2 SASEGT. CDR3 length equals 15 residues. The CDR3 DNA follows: TGTGCCAGCAGTGAAGCCGGGGCATTACCCTATGGCTACACCTTC. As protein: CASSEAGALPYGYTF.